The clone carrying this TCR beta chain showed up just a few times. Its matching antigen is unknown. Other DNA sequences in this sample translate to the same CDR3. This CDR3 contains 15 residues. Trimming removed 0 bases at V and 0 bases at J, with 9 bases between. The germline V gene encodes CDR1 LGHNA and CDR2 YSLEER. Produced via immunoSEQ multiplex PCR; TCRdb's table is partial and in-frame only. The sample has about 64,000 clones; 84% are singletons. The sample comes from a study of OX40 agonist ivuxolimab in advanced cancers. General study points: CD4+ and CD8+ blood T cells expanded clonally by week 6 at 0.1 to 3.0 mg/kg.

Material: CD4+ or CD8+ T cells sorted from blood, obtained in a trial of the OX40 agonist ivuxolimab. This clonotype originated in an adult with an advanced solid tumor such as melanoma, head and neck, liver or kidney cancer. The chain recombines TRBV4-3 with TRBJ2-7, with D possibly TRBD2 on 5 matching bases. The CDR3 region has the DNA TGCGCCAGCAGCCAAGATAGAGGGCTCTCCTACGAGCAGTACTTC. Residues: CASSQDRGLSYEQYF.